These 5 T cell receptor beta chains originate from one sample sequenced in a study of cytomegalovirus exposure and HLA in healthy donors. Using immunoSEQ multiplex PCR, the repertoire was profiled, and TCRdb retains in-frame clones only, with some absent. The sample contains about 76,000 clones, 94% of which appear only once. The sample was PBMCs. The receptor set was obtained from a woman aged 18-35 years in good health and CMV-seropositive.

The rearrangement links TRBV5-1 to TRBJ1-1; TRBD1 agrees at 7 bases. The germline V gene has CDR1 SGHRS and CDR2 YFSETQ. The CDR3 contains 15 residues. V trimming: 4 bases; J trimming: 1 base; junction bases outside the gene matches: 7. CDR3 DNA: TGCGCCAGCAGCGGCAGGACAGGAGGGAACACTGAAGCTTTCTTT. Protein product: CASSGRTGGNTEAFF.

This clone has a single count. The same CDR3 arises from other DNA sequences in this sample as well. The V and J genes are TRBV5-1 and TRBJ1-2; a weak D match, TRBD1 (5 bases). CDR3 length: 12 amino acids. Trimming took off 2 bases at V and 3 bases at J, with 5 bases between the two ends. Per germline, CDR1 SGHRS and CDR2 YFSETQ. DNA for the CDR3: TGCGCCAGCAGCTTAGGGGACTATGGCTACACCTTC. As protein: CASSLGDYGYTF.

The V call is TRBV9, the J call TRBJ1-2, with 8 bases identical to TRBD1. Looked up from germline, CDR1 is SGDLS and CDR2 is YYNGEE. The CDR3 has 13 amino acids. The V and J ends lost 4 bases and 6 bases, in that order; junction bases with no gene match: 5. DNA for the CDR3: TGTGCCAGCAGCCCGACAGGGGAAGATGGCTACACCTTC. This codes for CASSPTGEDGYTF.

A remark on this clone: Germline and junction disagree at one end, which may indicate a read error. The rearrangement uses TRBV27 and TRBJ2-2; TRBD1 agrees at 7 bases. Per germline, CDR1 MNHEY and CDR2 SMNVEV (reference sequence). CDR3 length: 13 amino acids. The DNA for the CDR3 is TGTGCCACCAGTGACAGGGTCACCGGGGAGCTGTTTTTT. Translation: CATSDRVTGELFF.

The chain recombines TRBV2 with TRBJ1-2, with D uncertain. The length of the CDR3 is 13 residues. Trimming stripped 6 bases from V and 4 bases from J, with 12 bases between. Germline CDR1 is SNHLY and CDR2 is FYNNEI. The CDR3 DNA sequence: TGTGCCAGCAGCCTCGGGGTCCGCTATGGCTACACCTTC. This codes for CASSLGVRYGYTF.